These 12 T cell receptor beta chains came from one sample sequenced in a study of blood T cell repertoires in COVID-19. Method: immunoSEQ multiplex PCR; TCRdb's copy keeps in-frame clones and lacks some. Here the sample spans over 110,000 clones, more than 70% being singletons. Source material: peripheral blood. The origin of the receptors is a human donor in a cohort sampled during active COVID-19.

The rearrangement uses TRBV15 and TRBJ1-1, with D maybe TRBD1 (6 bases). The CDR3 is 14 residues long. The germline V gene encodes CDR1 LNHNV and CDR2 YYDKDF (reference sequence). V was trimmed by 1 base and J by 5 bases, leaving 11 bases between them. DNA of the CDR3: TGTGCCACCAGCAGAGTGGGGGGGCAGACTGAAGCTTTCTTT. Translated, it gives CATSRVGGQTEAFF.

This chain uses TRBV4-2 with TRBJ2-2; 7 bases are a match to TRBD2. Per germline, CDR1 LGHNA and CDR2 YNFKEQ. The CDR3 totals 14 residues. V was clipped by 1 base and J by 8 bases; unmatched bases: 4. The CDR3 DNA is TGTGCCAGCAGCCAAGGGGAGGGCGTTGGGGAGCTGTTTTTT. This sequence encodes CASSQGEGVGELFF.

The chain joins TRBV20-1 to TRBJ2-1; 8 bases line up with TRBD2. The CDR3 consists of 11 residues. Germline CDR1 and CDR2: DFQATT and SNEGSKA (reference sequence). As DNA, the CDR3 is TGCAGGGGAGAGCGGGGGCTCGAGCAGTTCTTC. Its translation: CRGERGLEQFF.

This sequence joins TRBV18 and TRBJ1-2; D is unclear. Per germline, CDR1 KGHSH and CDR2 LQKENI. The CDR3 runs to 13 residues. Trimming pared 6 bases from V and 8 bases from J, leaving 16 bases between. The CDR3 spells CASSPDMSGGYTF. The CDR3 nucleotides read TGTGCCAGCTCGCCCGACATGTCTGGCGGCTACACCTTC.

This chain joins TRBV5-1 and TRBJ2-5; TRBD2 matches 10 bases. J lost 7 bases, V lost 7 bases, and 10 bases had no gene match. This CDR3 has 14 amino acids. Germline V gene sequence: CDR1 SGHRS, CDR2 YFSETQ. The CDR3 DNA follows: TGCGCCAGCTGGCAAGGGGCTAGCGGGGGGACCCAGTACTTC. It is translated as CASWQGASGGTQYF.

Note on this clone: Other DNA sequences from this sample encode an identical CDR3 as well. The chain combines TRBV9 with TRBJ2-7, with 10 nucleotides matching TRBD2. The CDR3 has 15 amino acids. Germline trimming cut 0 bases from V and 0 bases from J; bases unmatched to any gene: 0. The germline CDR1 and CDR2 sequences are SGDLS and YYNGEE. The CDR3 is CASSVGLAGSYEQYF. The CDR3 bases are TGTGCCAGCAGCGTAGGACTAGCGGGCTCCTACGAGCAGTACTTC. The variable domain in full, completed from reference TRBV9 and TRBJ2-7, reads DSGVTQTPKHLITATGQRVTLRCSPRSGDLSVYWYQQSLDQGLQFLIQYYNGEERAKGNILERFSAQQFPDLHSELNLSSLELGDSALYFCASSVGLAGSYEQYFGPGTRLTVT.

This clone was detected only a few times. This rearrangement joins TRBV9 to TRBJ2-2; a possible D gene is TRBD1 (6 bases). With 3 bases removed from V and 3 bases from J, the gap between germline ends came to 12 bases. The CDR3 length is 15 residues. Germline CDR1 SGDLS, CDR2 YYNGEE. This CDR3 is CASSATGRDTGELFF. CDR3 coding DNA: TGTGCCAGCAGCGCCACAGGGCGGGACACCGGGGAGCTGTTTTTT. The whole variable domain, filled in from reference TRBV9 and TRBJ2-2, reads DSGVTQTPKHLITATGQRVTLRCSPRSGDLSVYWYQQSLDQGLQFLIQYYNGEERAKGNILERFSAQQFPDLHSELNLSSLELGDSALYFCASSATGRDTGELFFGEGSRLTVL.

The CDR3 coding sequence is TGTGCCAGCAGGGAGGTCGATGAGCAGTTCTTC. Its protein product is CASREVDEQFF. The chain employs TRBV2 and TRBJ2-1; D perhaps matches TRBD2 (5 bases). V was shortened by 6 bases and J by 8 bases, with 8 bases between the two germline ends. Germline lookup yields CDR1 SNHLY and CDR2 FYNNEI. The CDR3 sequence is 11 residues long.

CDR3 in amino acids: CASSPRGHTGTSVNEQFF. DNA for the CDR3: TGTGCCAGCTCTCCAAGGGGACATACCGGGACTAGCGTGAATGAGCAGTTCTTC. The rearrangement joins TRBV18 to TRBJ2-1, with 10 nucleotides matching TRBD2. Germline values: CDR1 KGHSH, CDR2 LQKENI. The CDR3 length is 18 residues. Losses at the gene ends were 6 bases for V and 7 bases for J; bases not matched to a gene: 18.

DNA of the CDR3: TGTGCCACCAGCAGAGATCGGGCCTCTCGGGGGGTGTACTTC. It translates to CATSRDRASRGVYF. V is TRBV15 and J is TRBJ2-4; TRBD2 matches at 7 bases. The CDR3 covers 14 residues. J gave up 15 bases and V 0 bases, and 11 bases lay outside the gene matches. Germline V gives CDR1 LNHNV, CDR2 YYDKDF (reference sequence).

The genes are TRBV6-5 and TRBJ1-1; D is unresolved. Per the germline V gene, CDR1 is MNHEY and CDR2 is SVGAGI. The ends were cut back, 6 bases at V and 5 bases at J, with 13 bases in the middle. This CDR3 spans 13 amino acids. The CDR3 DNA reads as TGTGCCAGCAGCCAAAGGGAGATGACTGAAGCTTTCTTT. Its translation is CASSQREMTEAFF.

The chain combines TRBV27 with TRBJ2-7; TRBD1 agrees at 9 bases. Germline CDR1 reads MNHEY; CDR2 reads SMNVEV (reference sequence). V lost 6 bases to trimming and J lost 1 base; unmatched junction nucleotides: 4. This CDR3 is built from 14 residues. The CDR3 sequence: CASRRDRDSYEQYF. For the CDR3, the DNA is TGTGCCAGCAGGCGGGACAGGGATTCCTACGAGCAGTACTTC.